This T cell receptor (beta chain) originates from a study of early T cells in non-severe SARS-CoV-2 infection. TCRdb reprocessed the 5' RACE reads with MiXCR, giving one entry per CDR3 protein. Of nearly 110,000 distinct CDR3 sequences listed, 11% are singletons. V lost 0 bases and J 0 bases, leaving 6 bases between the germline ends. CDR3 length equals 14 residues. The V gene's germline CDR1 is DFQATT and CDR2 SNEGSKA (reference sequence). This sequence joins TRBV20-1 and TRBJ2-4; D perhaps matches TRBD1 (5 bases). The sequencing input was whole blood. The sequence was collected from an adult who was a healthcare worker with PCR-confirmed SARS-CoV-2 infection or an uninfected control (not recorded which). CDR3 sequence (DNA): TGCAGTGCTAGAGAAAGGGGAGCCAAAAACATTCAGTACTTC. As protein: CSARERGAKNIQYF.